One sample yielded the 9 T cell receptor beta chains listed below, sequenced in a study of blood T cells in healthy people across ages. Next came a second PCR, run for roughly 7 to 12 cycles, which used a sample-barcoded 5' primer along with a J-beta primer mix. TCRdb reprocessed the 5' RACE reads via MiXCR and lists one record per CDR3 protein. The sample has some 1.5 million distinct CDR3 sequences, roughly 28% seen once. Sequenced material: blood. Every receptor here comes from a woman younger than 45 in good health.

This clonotype was seen once. V and J are TRBV4-1 and TRBJ2-7, with a possible D match to TRBD2 (6 bases). The germline V gene has CDR1 MGHRA and CDR2 YSYEKL. Between the trimmed V and J ends, which lost 1 base and 2 bases, there was a span of 21 bases. The CDR3 consists of 18 residues. This CDR3 reads CASSQGPGAGRSAYEQYF. For the CDR3, the DNA is TGCGCCAGCAGCCAAGGCCCAGGCGCGGGGAGAAGCGCCTACGAGCAGTACTTC.

The table lists this clonotype with a few counts. This rearrangement joins TRBV10-3 to TRBJ1-1, with 7 bases aligning to TRBD1. CDR3 length: 15 residues. The trim removed 10 bases at V and 5 bases at J, leaving 16 bases unmatched. The V gene's germline CDR1 is ENHRY and CDR2 SYGVKD. The CDR3 reads CATAPNTGVDTEAFF. DNA for the CDR3: TGTGCCACAGCCCCTAATACAGGGGTGGATACTGAAGCTTTCTTT.

The CDR3 nucleotides read TGTGCCAGCAGCTTCACAGGGGCACAAGAGACCCAGTACTTC. Translated, it gives CASSFTGAQETQYF. This chain joins TRBV7-2 and TRBJ2-5, with TRBD1 matching 7 bases. V was clipped by 3 bases and J by 2 bases; unmatched bases: 3. Germline V gene lookup returns CDR1 SGHTA and CDR2 FQGNSA. CDR3 length: 14 residues.

This clonotype was counted ten times or more. The chain has TRBV24-1 and TRBJ2-7; weak D call: TRBD2 (5 bases). Trimming removed 1 base from V and 4 bases from J, with 7 bases in between. Germline V CDR1 and CDR2: KGHDR, SFDVKD. CDR3 length: 13 amino acids. Here the CDR3 reads CATSDFGGYEQYF. CDR3 DNA: TGTGCCACCAGTGATTTTGGAGGTTACGAGCAGTACTTC.

Many counts were recorded for this clonotype. The chain has TRBV20-1 and TRBJ2-1; 12 positions match TRBD2. The trim removed 4 bases at V and 9 bases at J, leaving 10 bases unmatched. The V gene's germline CDR1 is DFQATT and CDR2 SNEGSKA (reference sequence). The CDR3 is made up of 15 amino acids. As DNA, the CDR3 is TGCAGTGCTATCAAACCTAGCGGGAGGGCCATTGAGCAGTTCTTC. Encoded protein: CSAIKPSGRAIEQFF.

This clonotype was seen only once. This may come from a read error, since a much larger clone is one base off. The chain couples TRBV29-1 to TRBJ2-6; D is unresolved. Per germline, CDR1 SQVTM and CDR2 ANQGSEA. The V end was cut by 1 base, the J end by 4 bases, with 8 bases between. The length of the CDR3 is 14 residues. CDR3 in amino acids: CSVEVERGANVLTF. The CDR3 DNA reads TGCAGCGTTGAAGTGGAGAGGGGGGCCAACGTCCTGACTTTC.

This clonotype was recorded a few times. The chain carries TRBV7-9 and TRBJ2-3; no firm D call. V was pared by 1 base and J by 14 bases, with 13 bases between. CDR1 is SEHNR, CDR2 FQNEAQ, per germline (reference sequence). The CDR3 has 12 residues. The CDR3 sequence is CASSLEGLRVYF. CDR3 coding DNA: TGTGCCAGCAGCTTAGAAGGGCTACGGGTGTATTTT.

This clonotype was seen a handful of times. The gene calls are TRBV7-8 and TRBJ2-1; D possibly corresponds to TRBD2 (7 bases). The CDR3 loop spans 16 amino acids. Trimming cost V 0 bases and J 2 bases, with 11 bases left between them. CDR1 and CDR2 (germline): SGHVS, FQNEAQ. CDR3 DNA: TGTGCCAGCAGCTTAGCGGGGGGGCCGGCCTACAATGAGCAGTTCTTC. Translation gives CASSLAGGPAYNEQFF.

CDR3 sequence: CSAGRTGLGSNQPQHF. The DNA for the CDR3 is TGCAGTGCTGGAAGGACAGGGTTAGGGAGCAATCAGCCCCAGCATTTT. V is TRBV20-1 and J is TRBJ1-5, with 8 bases that match TRBD1. This CDR3 has 16 amino acids. Trimming at V came to 5 bases and at J to 1 base, leaving 10 bases not matched to a gene. Germline loops: CDR1 DFQATT, CDR2 SNEGSKA (reference sequence).